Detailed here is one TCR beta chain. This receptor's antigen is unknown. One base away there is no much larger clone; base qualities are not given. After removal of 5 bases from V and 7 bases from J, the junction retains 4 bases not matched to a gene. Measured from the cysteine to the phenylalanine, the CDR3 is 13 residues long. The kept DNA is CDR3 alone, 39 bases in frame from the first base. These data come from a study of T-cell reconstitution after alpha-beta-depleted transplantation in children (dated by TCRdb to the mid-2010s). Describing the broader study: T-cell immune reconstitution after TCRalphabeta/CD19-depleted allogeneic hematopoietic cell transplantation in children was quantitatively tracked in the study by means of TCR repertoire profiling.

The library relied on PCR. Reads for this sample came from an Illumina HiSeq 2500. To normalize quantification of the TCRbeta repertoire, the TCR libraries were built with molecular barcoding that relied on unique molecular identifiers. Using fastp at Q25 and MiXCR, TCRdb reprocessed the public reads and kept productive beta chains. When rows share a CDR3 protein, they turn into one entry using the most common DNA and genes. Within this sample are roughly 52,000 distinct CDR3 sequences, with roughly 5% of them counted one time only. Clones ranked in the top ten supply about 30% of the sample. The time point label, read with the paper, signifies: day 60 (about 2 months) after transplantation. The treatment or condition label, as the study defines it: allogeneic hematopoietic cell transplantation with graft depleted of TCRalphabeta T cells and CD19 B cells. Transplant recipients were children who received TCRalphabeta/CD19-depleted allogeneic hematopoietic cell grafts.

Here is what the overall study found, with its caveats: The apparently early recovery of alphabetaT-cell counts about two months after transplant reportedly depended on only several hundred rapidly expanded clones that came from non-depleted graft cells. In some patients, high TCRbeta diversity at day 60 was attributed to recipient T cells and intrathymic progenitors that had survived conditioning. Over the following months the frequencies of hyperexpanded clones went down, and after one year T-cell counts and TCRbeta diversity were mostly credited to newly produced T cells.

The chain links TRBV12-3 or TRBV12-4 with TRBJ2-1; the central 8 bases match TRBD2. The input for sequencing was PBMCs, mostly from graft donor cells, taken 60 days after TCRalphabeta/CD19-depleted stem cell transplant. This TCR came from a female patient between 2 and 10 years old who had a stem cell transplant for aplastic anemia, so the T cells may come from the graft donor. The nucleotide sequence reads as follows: TGTGCCAGCAGTCTACTAGCGGCGAATGAGCAGTTCTTC. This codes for CASSLLAANEQFF.